This TCR beta chain was found in a study of blood T cells in healthy people across ages. Study-wide points: Higher diversity, along with more naive CD4+ cells, distinguished long-lived donors from aged donors.

Together with a sample-barcoded 5' primer, a J-beta primer mix was included in a second PCR lasting about 7 to 11 cycles. Researchers report that each sample yielded at least 3 million CDR3-containing paired-end reads. TCRdb itself ran the 5' RACE reads through MiXCR, one entry per CDR3 protein. This table has 550,000 to 650,000 distinct CDR3 sequences, 27% appearing once. Concerning this clonotype itself: As yet, its antigen is unknown.

The CDR3 is 16 amino acids. Germline-derived CDR1 and CDR2 are SQVTM and ANQGSEA. V lost 5 bases, J lost 4 bases, and 12 bases stayed unmatched. The same specimen was also included in a second study, on T cells of mothers and their children.

Specimen: blood. The sequence derives from a boy between 2 and 10 years old in good health. The chain joins TRBV29-1 to TRBJ2-3, with TRBD1 identical over 10 bases. The CDR3 spells CSVRGQGGVYPDTQYF. The DNA of the CDR3 is TGCAGCGTTCGAGGACAGGGGGGAGTATATCCAGATACGCAGTATTTT.